The 9 T cell receptor beta chains listed next were all sequenced from one sample in a study of blood T cells in healthy people across ages. Through a sample-barcoded 5' primer and a J-beta primer mix, a second PCR was run for about 6 to 12 cycles. TCRdb redid the calling of the 5' RACE reads with MiXCR, one entry per CDR3 protein. This table holds about 1.8 million distinct CDR3 sequences, 40% to 55% found once. The sequenced material came from blood. The source is a woman aged 40 to 55 in good health.

This clonotype was counted between two and nine times. The V gene is TRBV20-1, the J gene TRBJ2-7; TRBD2 matches 8 bases. Germline CDR1 reads DFQATT; CDR2 reads SNEGSKA (reference sequence). V was clipped by 4 bases and J by 3 bases; unmatched bases: 11. The CDR3 is 15 amino acids. The CDR3: CSATRGLGINYEQYF. CDR3 DNA: TGCAGTGCTACAAGGGGACTAGGAATTAACTACGAGCAGTACTTC.

The chain employs TRBV12-3 or TRBV12-4 and TRBJ1-5; no clear D. The CDR3 runs 14 residues. Trimming left V 8 bases short and J 0 bases short, with 11 bases between. CDR3 residues: CASVEDGSNQPQHF. CDR3 sequence (DNA): TGTGCCAGCGTTGAGGACGGTAGCAATCAGCCCCAGCATTTT.

The table lists this clonotype with a few counts. The genes are TRBV5-6 and TRBJ2-4; TRBD1 matches at 7 bases. With V trimmed by 0 bases and J by 6 bases, 3 bases remained unmatched. This CDR3 contains 14 residues. Looked up from germline, CDR1 is SGHDT and CDR2 is YYEEEE. The CDR3 nucleotides are TGTGCCAGCAGCTTGGTGGGGGACAGAAACATTCAGTACTTC. This gives the protein CASSLVGDRNIQYF.

The chain carries TRBV7-9 and TRBJ2-7; a possible D gene is TRBD1 (5 bases). In germline, CDR1 is SEHNR, CDR2 FQNEAQ (reference sequence). V shed 2 bases and J shed 3 bases, with 14 bases lying between them. This CDR3 is 15 amino acids long. Here the CDR3 reads CASSLLTELYYEQYF. DNA for the CDR3: TGTGCCAGCAGCTTACTGACAGAGCTATACTACGAGCAGTACTTC.

This chain joins TRBV7-2 and TRBJ1-6, with a tentative D call TRBD1 (5 bases). V was trimmed by 2 bases and J by 14 bases, leaving 22 bases between them. Per the germline V gene, CDR1 is SGHTA and CDR2 is FQGNSA. There are 16 residues in the CDR3. CDR3 nucleotides: TGTGCCAGCAGCTTACCGGCAGGGTGGGATTTAACGTCCCTCCACTTT. As protein: CASSLPAGWDLTSLHF.

The chain joins TRBV11-2 to TRBJ2-7, with 7 positions matching TRBD2. V gave up 5 bases and J gave up 5 bases; unmatched junction bases: 6. This CDR3 has 13 amino acids. The germline CDR1 and CDR2 sequences are SGHAT and FQNNGV. The CDR3 loop is CASSRTSSDEQYF. CDR3 DNA: TGTGCCAGCAGCCGGACTAGTTCCGACGAGCAGTACTTC.

V and J are TRBV4-1 and TRBJ2-7; 9 bases agree with TRBD2. Germline CDR1 and CDR2: MGHRA and YSYEKL. The CDR3 is 14 residues long. V gave up 4 bases and J gave up 2 bases; unmatched junction bases: 3. The CDR3 loop is CASSPASGAYEQYF. Written as DNA, the CDR3 is TGCGCCAGCAGCCCGGCTAGCGGGGCCTACGAGCAGTACTTC.

V gene TRBV6-2 or TRBV6-3 combines with J gene TRBJ2-1; D is undetermined. Germline loops: CDR1 MNHEY, CDR2 SVGEGT. This CDR3 is built from 14 residues. V dropped 5 bases and J dropped 0 bases, with 8 bases sitting between them. The CDR3 sequence: CASSAPGSYNEQFF. CDR3 in DNA: TGTGCCAGCAGTGCTCCAGGCTCCTACAATGAGCAGTTCTTC.

This chain joins TRBV5-1 and TRBJ2-1; 7 positions match TRBD2. With 2 bases clipped from V and 3 bases from J, the junction kept 5 bases outside the gene matches. This CDR3 contains 15 residues. In germline, CDR1 is SGHRS, CDR2 YFSETQ. The DNA of the CDR3 is TGCGCCAGCAGCTTCAGCGGGGCCAACTACAATGAGCAGTTCTTC. It is translated as CASSFSGANYNEQFF.